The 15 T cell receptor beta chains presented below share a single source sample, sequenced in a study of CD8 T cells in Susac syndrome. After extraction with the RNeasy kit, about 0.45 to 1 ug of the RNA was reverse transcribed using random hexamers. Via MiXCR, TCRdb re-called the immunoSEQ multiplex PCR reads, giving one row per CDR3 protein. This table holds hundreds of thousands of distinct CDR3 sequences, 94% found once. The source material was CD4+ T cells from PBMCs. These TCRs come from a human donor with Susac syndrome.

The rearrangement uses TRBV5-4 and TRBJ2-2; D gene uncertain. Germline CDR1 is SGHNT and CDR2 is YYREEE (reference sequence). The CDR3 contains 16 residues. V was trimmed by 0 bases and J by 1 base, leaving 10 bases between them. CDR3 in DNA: TGTGCCAGCAGCTTGGGGGATTCTAGGAACACCGGGGAGCTGTTTTTT. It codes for CASSLGDSRNTGELFF.

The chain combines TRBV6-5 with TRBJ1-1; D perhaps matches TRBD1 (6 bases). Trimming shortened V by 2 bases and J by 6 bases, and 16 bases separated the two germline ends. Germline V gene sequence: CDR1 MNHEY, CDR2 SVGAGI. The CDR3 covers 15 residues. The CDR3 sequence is CASSYLGGKGPEAFF. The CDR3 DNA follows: TGTGCCAGCAGTTACCTTGGGGGCAAAGGGCCTGAAGCTTTCTTT.

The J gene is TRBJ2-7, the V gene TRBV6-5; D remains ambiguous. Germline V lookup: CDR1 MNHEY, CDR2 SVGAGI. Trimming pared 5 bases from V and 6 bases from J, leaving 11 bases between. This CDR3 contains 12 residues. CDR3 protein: CASSPHTAEQYF. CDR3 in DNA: TGTGCCAGCAGTCCCCACACGGCCGAGCAGTACTTC.

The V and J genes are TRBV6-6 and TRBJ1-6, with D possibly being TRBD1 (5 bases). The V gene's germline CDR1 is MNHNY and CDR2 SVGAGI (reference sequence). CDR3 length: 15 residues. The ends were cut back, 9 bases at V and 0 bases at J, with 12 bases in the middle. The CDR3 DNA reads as TGTGCCAGTTCGGGGGATTTCTCCTATAATTCACCCCTCCACTTT. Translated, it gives CASSGDFSYNSPLHF.

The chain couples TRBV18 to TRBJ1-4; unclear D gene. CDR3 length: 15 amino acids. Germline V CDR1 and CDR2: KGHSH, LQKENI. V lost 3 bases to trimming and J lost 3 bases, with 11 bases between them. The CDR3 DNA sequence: TGTGCCAGCTCACCTGCTGGGGTGGCTAATGAAAAACTGTTTTTT. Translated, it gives CASSPAGVANEKLFF.

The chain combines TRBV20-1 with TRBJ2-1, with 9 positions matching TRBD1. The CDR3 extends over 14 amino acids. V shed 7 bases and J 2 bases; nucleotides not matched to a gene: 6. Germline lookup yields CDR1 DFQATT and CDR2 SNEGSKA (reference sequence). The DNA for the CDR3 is TGCAGTGGTCGGGACAGGGCAGCCTACAATGAGCAGTTCTTC. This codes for CSGRDRAAYNEQFF.

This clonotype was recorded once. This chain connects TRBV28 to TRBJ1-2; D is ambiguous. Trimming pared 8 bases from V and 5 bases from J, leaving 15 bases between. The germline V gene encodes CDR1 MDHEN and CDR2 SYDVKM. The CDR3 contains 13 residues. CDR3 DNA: TGTGCCAGCGGAGGCTATAGCTTATATGGCTACACCTTC. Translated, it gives CASGGYSLYGYTF.

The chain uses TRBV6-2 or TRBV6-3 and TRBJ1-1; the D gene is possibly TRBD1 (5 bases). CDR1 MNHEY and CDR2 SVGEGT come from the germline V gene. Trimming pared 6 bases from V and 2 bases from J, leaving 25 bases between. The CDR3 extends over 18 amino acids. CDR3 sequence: CASSPIHNAGPTNTEAFF. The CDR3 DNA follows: TGTGCCAGCAGCCCTATACACAATGCGGGACCGACAAACACTGAAGCTTTCTTT.

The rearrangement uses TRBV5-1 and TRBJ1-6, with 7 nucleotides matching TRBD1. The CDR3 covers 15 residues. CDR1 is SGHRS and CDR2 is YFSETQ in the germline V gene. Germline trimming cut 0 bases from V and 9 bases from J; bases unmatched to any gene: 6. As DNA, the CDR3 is TGCGCCAGCAGCTTGGTTGCAGGGGGGAGTTCACCCCTCCACTTT. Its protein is CASSLVAGGSSPLHF.

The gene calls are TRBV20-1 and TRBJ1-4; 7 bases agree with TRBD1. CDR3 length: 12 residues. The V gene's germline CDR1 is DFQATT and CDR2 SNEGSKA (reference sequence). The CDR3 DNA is TGCAGGGCGACAGGGCCTAATGAAAAACTGTTTTTT. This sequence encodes CRATGPNEKLFF.

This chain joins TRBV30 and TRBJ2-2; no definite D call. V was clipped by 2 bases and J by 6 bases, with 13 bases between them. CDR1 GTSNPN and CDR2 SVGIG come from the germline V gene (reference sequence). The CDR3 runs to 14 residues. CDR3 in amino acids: CAWSKLPTSGELFF. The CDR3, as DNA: TGTGCCTGGAGTAAACTACCTACTTCCGGGGAGCTGTTTTTT.

As DNA, the CDR3 is TGTGCCAGCAATATAGAGTCCTACGAGCAGTACTTC. It translates to CASNIESYEQYF. This sequence joins TRBV7-2 and TRBJ2-7; D is ambiguous. From germline, CDR1 is SGHTA and CDR2 FQGNSA. Deletions cut 7 bases from V and 1 base from J, with 8 bases between. The CDR3 length is 12 residues.

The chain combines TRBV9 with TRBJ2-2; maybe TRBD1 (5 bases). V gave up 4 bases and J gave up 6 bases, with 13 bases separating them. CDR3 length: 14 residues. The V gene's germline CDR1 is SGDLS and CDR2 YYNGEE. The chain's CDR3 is CASSPVVGAGELFF. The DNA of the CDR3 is TGTGCCAGCAGCCCAGTAGTAGGGGCCGGGGAGCTGTTTTTT.

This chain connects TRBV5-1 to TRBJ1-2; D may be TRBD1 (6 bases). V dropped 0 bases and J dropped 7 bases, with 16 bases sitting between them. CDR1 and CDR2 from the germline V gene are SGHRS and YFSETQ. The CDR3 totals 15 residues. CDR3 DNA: TGCGCCAGCAGCTTGGAGACTTGGGGGGCAGGTGGCTACACCTTC. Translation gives CASSLETWGAGGYTF. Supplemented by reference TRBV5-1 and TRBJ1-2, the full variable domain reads KAGVTQTPRYLIKTRGQQVTLSCSPISGHRSVSWYQQTPGQGLQFLFEYFSETQRNKGNFPGRFSGRQFSNSRSEMNVSTLELGDSALYLCASSLETWGAGGYTFGSGTRLTVV.

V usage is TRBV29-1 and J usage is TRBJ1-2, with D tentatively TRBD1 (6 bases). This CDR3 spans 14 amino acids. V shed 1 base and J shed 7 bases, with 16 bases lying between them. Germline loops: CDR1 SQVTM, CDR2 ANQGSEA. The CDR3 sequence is CSVEGSGTRVGYTF. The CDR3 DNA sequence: TGCAGCGTTGAAGGATCCGGGACAAGGGTTGGCTACACCTTC. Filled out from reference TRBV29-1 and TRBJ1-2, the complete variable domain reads SAVISQKPSRDICQRGTSLTIQCQVDSQVTMMFWYRQQPGQSLTLIATANQGSEATYESGFVIDKFPISRPNLTFSTLTVSNMSPEDSSIYLCSVEGSGTRVGYTFGSGTRLTVV.